One sample yielded the 18 T cell receptor beta chains listed below, sequenced in a study of CD8+ T cells in alopecia areata. Following RNA extraction, reverse transcription yielded cDNA that acted as the sequencing template. The table came from immunoSEQ multiplex PCR; TCRdb's copy has only in-frame clones and leaves some out. The table shows around 80,000 clones, with just over 50% occurring only once. Sequencing was done on a sample of NKG2D-high CD8+ T cells sorted from blood. These receptors all stem from a human donor with alopecia areata.

This sequence joins TRBV5-1 and TRBJ1-1, with D perhaps TRBD1 (5 bases). The CDR3 has 14 residues. Germline V CDR1 and CDR2: SGHRS, YFSETQ. With 4 bases removed from V and 1 base from J, the gap between germline ends came to 11 bases. The chain's CDR3 is CASSPRGGNTEAFF. The CDR3 DNA reads as TGCGCCAGCAGCCCGCGTGGGGGGAACACTGAAGCTTTCTTT.

This clone was detected only a few times. The V call is TRBV5-6, the J call TRBJ2-4, with a tentative D call TRBD2 (5 bases). CDR1 and CDR2 (germline): SGHDT, YYEEEE. Trimming cost V 2 bases and J 15 bases, with 12 bases left between them. The CDR3 consists of 11 residues. CDR3 sequence reads: CASSFSGKVYF. CDR3 nucleotide sequence: TGTGCCAGCAGCTTTTCCGGGAAAGTGTACTTC.

The chain combines TRBV29-1 with TRBJ2-7; tentatively, D is TRBD1 or TRBD2 (5 bases each). V dropped 3 bases and J dropped 2 bases, with 11 bases sitting between them. The CDR3 spans 13 residues. Germline V gene data show CDR1 as SQVTM and CDR2 as ANQGSEA. The CDR3 sequence is CSVDEGNAYEQYF. CDR3 nucleotide sequence: TGCAGCGTTGATGAGGGGAACGCCTACGAGCAGTACTTC.

This clone was seen just once. Written as DNA, the CDR3 is TGTGCCAGCAGCCCACACGCGGACAGGGAAGAGACCCAGTACTTC. Translating it yields CASSPHADREETQYF. The chain has TRBV11-2 and TRBJ2-5; 8 bases fit TRBD1. Per germline, CDR1 SGHAT and CDR2 FQNNGV. V was pared by 5 bases and J by 3 bases, with 8 bases of the junction left unmatched. The CDR3 extends over 15 amino acids.

V and J are TRBV28 and TRBJ2-5; tentative D call: TRBD1 (6 bases). With 6 bases removed from V and 2 bases from J, the gap between germline ends came to 16 bases. Germline V gene sequence: CDR1 MDHEN, CDR2 SYDVKM. The CDR3 is made up of 15 amino acids. The CDR3 DNA reads as TGTGCCAGCAGCCTGCTCAACAGGGATCAAGAGACCCAGTACTTC. It yields the protein CASSLLNRDQETQYF.

The V gene is TRBV29-1, the J gene TRBJ2-7, with D perhaps being TRBD1 or TRBD2 (5 bases each). The CDR3 runs 13 residues. Trimming left V 6 bases short and J 3 bases short, with 15 bases between. Germline loops: CDR1 SQVTM, CDR2 ANQGSEA. The CDR3 region is CSVTSRDGYEQYF. Written as DNA, the CDR3 is TGCAGCGTCACGTCCCGGGACGGCTACGAGCAGTACTTC.

The rearrangement links TRBV23-1 to TRBJ2-1, with 14 bases that match TRBD2. TRBV23-1 is an ORF, with its function uncertain. V lost 4 bases and J lost 8; bases outside the gene matches: 13. The CDR3 totals 18 residues. The CDR3 DNA reads as TGCGCCAGCAGTCCCCCCCTGGGGACTAGCGGGAGTGTCTATGAGCAGTTCTTC. It encodes CASSPPLGTSGSVYEQFF.

This clone was detected a few times. The genes are TRBV11-2 and TRBJ2-1; no reliable D call. Germline V gives CDR1 SGHAT, CDR2 FQNNGV. This CDR3 region has 12 residues. V lost 3 bases to trimming and J lost 6 bases, with 6 bases between them. DNA of the CDR3: TGTGCCAGCAGCTTGTTCACCAATGAGCAGTTCTTC. This codes for CASSLFTNEQFF.

The V gene is TRBV5-1, the J gene TRBJ2-2; no definite D call. Germline CDR1 and CDR2: SGHRS and YFSETQ. The CDR3 runs to 12 residues. V gave up 4 bases and J gave up 8 bases, with 9 bases separating them. The DNA of the CDR3 is TGCGCCAGCAGCGACCTTAGTGGGGAGCTGTTTTTT. It codes for CASSDLSGELFF. Full variable domain (outside the CDR3, taken from reference TRBV5-1 and TRBJ2-2): KAGVTQTPRYLIKTRGQQVTLSCSPISGHRSVSWYQQTPGQGLQFLFEYFSETQRNKGNFPGRFSGRQFSNSRSEMNVSTLELGDSALYLCASSDLSGELFFGEGSRLTVL.

The chain links TRBV23-1 to TRBJ1-2, with 10 bases identical to TRBD1. TRBV23-1 is placed among ORFs of uncertain function. There are 15 residues in the CDR3. V lost 4 bases and J lost 8; bases outside the gene matches: 10. The CDR3 sequence: CASSRRDRGLLGYTF. The CDR3 DNA is TGCGCCAGCAGTCGCCGGGACAGGGGCTTATTAGGCTACACCTTC.

V usage is TRBV19 and J usage is TRBJ2-7; D is perhaps TRBD1 or TRBD2 (5 bases each). Germline assignment: CDR1 LNHDA and CDR2 SQIVND (reference sequence). V shed 9 bases and J shed 0 bases, with 12 bases lying between them. The CDR3 is made up of 13 amino acids. Written as DNA, the CDR3 is TGTGCCAGCGGGACCCGCGGCTCCTACGAGCAGTACTTC. Translated, it gives CASGTRGSYEQYF.

The CDR3 region has the DNA TGTGCCAGAAGCTTGGAGCTCGACCTTCATACGCAGTATTTT. Translating gives CARSLELDLHTQYF. The V gene is TRBV5-3, the J gene TRBJ2-3; the D is unclear. TRBV5-3 belongs to the ORF category, with a function that is uncertain. This CDR3 comprises 14 residues. V was cut by 0 bases and J by 7 bases, with 12 bases left in between.

This clone was seen a few times. The chain uses TRBV30 and TRBJ2-7; D may correspond to TRBD1 or TRBD2 (5 bases each). V lost 0 bases and J 4 bases, leaving 16 bases between the germline ends. The CDR3 extends over 15 amino acids. Germline V gene sequence: CDR1 GTSNPN, CDR2 SVGIG (reference sequence). The CDR3 DNA follows: TGTGCCTGGAGTGTTGGCCAGGCTGGGGGATACGAGCAGTACTTC. Amino acids: CAWSVGQAGGYEQYF.

The chain employs TRBV27 and TRBJ2-2; unclear D gene. Per the germline V gene, CDR1 is MNHEY and CDR2 is SMNVEV (reference sequence). Trimming removed 2 bases from V and 8 bases from J, with 12 bases in between. The CDR3 covers 14 residues. CDR3: CASSLLQEEGELFF. The CDR3 region has the DNA TGTGCCAGCAGTTTACTACAAGAAGAGGGGGAGCTGTTTTTT.

This clone was observed a handful of times. V is TRBV29-1 and J is TRBJ1-6; D might be TRBD1 (5 bases). Trimming left V 3 bases short and J 9 bases short, with 12 bases between. CDR1 and CDR2 (germline): SQVTM, ANQGSEA. This CDR3 is built from 13 residues. The CDR3 DNA reads as TGCAGCGTTGATATTGGGGGAGGTTCACCCCTCCACTTT. This translates into CSVDIGGGSPLHF.

The genes are TRBV2 and TRBJ2-1, with D maybe TRBD2 (5 bases). Germline values: CDR1 SNHLY, CDR2 FYNNEI. Trimming stripped 9 bases from V and 5 bases from J, with 11 bases between. The CDR3 extends over 12 amino acids. CDR3 protein: CARSGTHNEQFF. In DNA form, the CDR3 reads TGTGCCAGAAGCGGCACCCACAATGAGCAGTTCTTC.

In DNA, the CDR3 is TGTGCCTGGAGTGAACCTAACTATGGCTACACCTTC. Translating gives CAWSEPNYGYTF. The chain uses TRBV30 and TRBJ1-2; D gene unclear. The V gene's germline CDR1 is GTSNPN and CDR2 SVGIG (reference sequence). V lost 1 base, J lost 0 bases, and 3 bases lay in between. The CDR3 has 12 residues.

This clone showed up just a few times. This chain links TRBV29-1 with TRBJ1-1; weak D call: TRBD1 (5 bases). CDR1 is SQVTM and CDR2 is ANQGSEA in the germline V gene. V gave up 8 bases and J gave up 4 bases, with 14 bases separating them. This CDR3 has 12 residues. In DNA, the CDR3 is TGCAGCTGGGCCCCGGGGGGCACTGAAGCTTTCTTT. This codes for CSWAPGGTEAFF.